This TCR beta chain was captured in a study of blood T cell repertoires in COVID-19. Across the whole study: The United States, Italy and Spain were the sources of the acute and convalescent COVID-19 samples.

V was pared by 4 bases and J by 4 bases, with 23 bases between. This CDR3 comprises 17 residues. The germline V gene encodes CDR1 SGHNT and CDR2 YYREEE (reference sequence). The method was immunoSEQ multiplex PCR; TCRdb's version includes in-frame clones alone and lacks a portion of them. The table includes about 380,000 clones, more than 75% detected once. The V call is TRBV5-4, the J call TRBJ1-1; maybe TRBD1 (6 bases). The sequence came from a human donor with acute or convalescent COVID-19. The donor label of this sample is uncertain. Sequencing was done on a sample of peripheral blood. CDR3 DNA sequence: TGTGCCAGCAGCCTCACCGGGGGGGCAGGGTGGACCACTGAAGCTTTCTTT. Its translation: CASSLTGGAGWTTEAFF.